One and the same sample provided the 30 T cell receptor beta chains below, sequenced in a study of blood T cell repertoires in COVID-19. Measured with immunoSEQ multiplex PCR; TCRdb has only the in-frame clones, and not every one. The sample carries some 380,000 clones, 70% to 90% recorded once. Sequencing input: PBMCs or T cells enriched from blood (not recorded which). These receptors all stem from a man younger than 40 who had recovered from COVID-19.

V usage is TRBV6-6 and J usage is TRBJ1-4; D possibly corresponds to TRBD1 (6 bases). The ends were cut back, 11 bases at V and 5 bases at J, with 18 bases in the middle. CDR1 and CDR2 from the germline V gene are MNHNY and SVGAGI (reference sequence). This CDR3 has 14 residues. Here the CDR3 reads CAHRERVGNEKLFF. The CDR3 DNA reads TGTGCCCACAGGGAGAGGGTTGGGAATGAAAAACTGTTTTTT.

Concerning this clone itself: Distinct nucleotide sequences in the sample also encode this CDR3. This chain joins TRBV5-1 and TRBJ1-2, with 9 positions matching TRBD1. V lost 3 bases and J lost 4; bases outside the gene matches: 4. The CDR3 has 14 amino acids. Germline V gives CDR1 SGHRS, CDR2 YFSETQ. CDR3 DNA: TGCGCCAGCAGCTCGGGACAGGGAGGCTATGGCTACACCTTC. It codes for CASSSGQGGYGYTF. Combining the CDR3 with reference TRBV5-1 and TRBJ1-2 gives the whole variable domain KAGVTQTPRYLIKTRGQQVTLSCSPISGHRSVSWYQQTPGQGLQFLFEYFSETQRNKGNFPGRFSGRQFSNSRSEMNVSTLELGDSALYLCASSSGQGGYGYTFGSGTRLTVV.

The chain couples TRBV7-9 to TRBJ2-2, with TRBD1 as a possible D gene (6 bases). CDR3 length equals 15 residues. Germline loops: CDR1 SEHNR, CDR2 FQNEAQ (reference sequence). V dropped 3 bases and J dropped 1 base, with 9 bases sitting between them. CDR3 in DNA: TGTGCCAGCAGCTTTACAGGGAAGAACACCGGGGAGCTGTTTTTT. It specifies CASSFTGKNTGELFF. Variable domain in full (rest from reference TRBV7-9 and TRBJ2-2): DTGVSQNPRHKITKRGQNVTFRCDPISEHNRLYWYRQTLGQGPEFLTYFQNEAQLEKSRLLSDRFSAERPKGSFSTLEIQRTEQGDSAMYLCASSFTGKNTGELFFGEGSRLTVL.

V and J are TRBV27 and TRBJ2-3; D gene ambiguous. This CDR3 is built from 13 residues. Trimming pared 5 bases from V and 7 bases from J, leaving 13 bases between. Per germline, CDR1 MNHEY and CDR2 SMNVEV (reference sequence). DNA for the CDR3: TGTGCCAGCAGTCTCGGAGCTTTAAATACGCAGTATTTT. It yields the protein CASSLGALNTQYF.

The chain is built from TRBV29-1 and TRBJ1-1, with 7 bases aligning to TRBD1. CDR1 is SQVTM, CDR2 ANQGSEA, per germline. The CDR3 is 11 amino acids. The V and J ends lost 7 bases and 7 bases, in that order; junction bases with no gene match: 6. CDR3 DNA: TGCAGCGCACAGGGGATCATTGAAGCTTTCTTT. This encodes CSAQGIIEAFF.

This clone has only one observation. The CDR3 region is CASSTGGSEETQYF. Here the CDR3 DNA reads TGTGCCAGCAGCACAGGGGGGAGCGAGGAGACCCAGTACTTC. The chain carries TRBV6-5 and TRBJ2-5; 8 bases line up with TRBD1. There are 14 residues in the CDR3. From germline, CDR1 is MNHEY and CDR2 SVGAGI. V lost 6 bases and J lost 5; bases outside the gene matches: 8.

This clone was found a few times. The chain recombines TRBV19 with TRBJ1-1; D gene unclear. Germline V lookup: CDR1 LNHDA, CDR2 SQIVND (reference sequence). CDR3 length: 13 residues. Trimming shortened V by 9 bases and J by 1 base, and 12 bases separated the two germline ends. CDR3 in amino acids: CASSLGRNTEAFF. The CDR3 nucleotides read TGTGCCAGCAGCCTCGGGAGGAACACTGAAGCTTTCTTT.

In this sample, this clone turned up once. The J gene is TRBJ2-2, the V gene TRBV5-1; maybe TRBD1 (6 bases). The CDR3 is made up of 15 amino acids. CDR1 is SGHRS and CDR2 is YFSETQ in the germline V gene. The V gene lost 0 bases and the J gene lost 3 bases, with 9 bases spanning the gap. For the CDR3, the DNA is TGCGCCAGCAGCTTGGTGTCAGGGGACACCGGGGAGCTGTTTTTT. It codes for CASSLVSGDTGELFF. The full variable domain, rest sourced from reference TRBV5-1 and TRBJ2-2, is KAGVTQTPRYLIKTRGQQVTLSCSPISGHRSVSWYQQTPGQGLQFLFEYFSETQRNKGNFPGRFSGRQFSNSRSEMNVSTLELGDSALYLCASSLVSGDTGELFFGEGSRLTVL.

The gene calls are TRBV7-8 and TRBJ1-1, with D perhaps matching TRBD1 (6 bases). Looked up from germline, CDR1 is SGHVS and CDR2 is FQNEAQ. The CDR3 runs 14 residues. The V end lost 5 bases, the J end lost 3 bases, and 13 bases lay between the germline ends. Written as DNA, the CDR3 is TGTGCCAGCAGCCCTCAGGGGAGGGACACTGAAGCTTTCTTT. Its protein product is CASSPQGRDTEAFF. The whole variable domain, filled in from reference TRBV7-8 and TRBJ1-1, reads GAGVSQSPRYKVAKRGQDVALRCDPISGHVSLFWYQQALGQGPEFLTYFQNEAQLDKSGLPSDRFFAERPEGSVSTLKIQRTQQEDSAVYLCASSPQGRDTEAFFGQGTRLTVV.

The chain carries TRBV6-2 or TRBV6-3 and TRBJ2-5; D possibly corresponds to TRBD2 (7 bases). CDR3 length equals 14 residues. Germline lookup yields CDR1 MNHEY and CDR2 SVGEGT. Trimming left V 1 base short and J 4 bases short, with 10 bases between. CDR3 nucleotides: TGTGCCAGCAGTTACTTGGGGGGGCCAGAGACCCAGTACTTC. Translating gives CASSYLGGPETQYF.

The chain joins TRBV6-5 to TRBJ1-2, with no clear D. The germline V gene encodes CDR1 MNHEY and CDR2 SVGAGI. This CDR3 spans 12 amino acids. V gave up 8 bases and J gave up 1 base, with 8 bases separating them. The CDR3 sequence: CASRSFNYGYTF. In DNA, the CDR3 is TGTGCCAGCCGAAGCTTTAACTATGGCTACACCTTC.

The chain uses TRBV6-5 and TRBJ2-7; D gene uncertain. Germline lookup yields CDR1 MNHEY and CDR2 SVGAGI. This CDR3 has 15 residues. V dropped 7 bases and J dropped 2 bases, with 18 bases sitting between them. The DNA for the CDR3 is TGTGCCAGCACTCTTGAACGTATCGCGCCCTACGAGCAGTACTTC. This sequence encodes CASTLERIAPYEQYF.

This clone was seen once. The sample holds other DNA sequences that translate to the same CDR3. The V gene is TRBV7-2, the J gene TRBJ1-5; 7 bases map to TRBD1. CDR1 is SGHTA and CDR2 is FQGNSA in the germline V gene. The CDR3 contains 14 residues. J lost 4 bases, V lost 1 base, and 1 base had no gene match. The CDR3 here is CASSLDRGNQPQHF. In DNA form, the CDR3 reads TGTGCCAGCAGCTTAGACAGGGGAAATCAGCCCCAGCATTTT.

In nucleotides, the CDR3 is TGTGCCAGCAGGACGGGAATCCACGAGCAGTACTTC. It translates to CASRTGIHEQYF. The chain employs TRBV2 and TRBJ2-7; weak D call: TRBD2 (5 bases). This CDR3 spans 12 amino acids. With 6 bases removed from V and 5 bases from J, the gap between germline ends came to 11 bases. Germline CDR1 and CDR2: SNHLY and FYNNEI.

This chain connects TRBV19 to TRBJ2-2; D might be TRBD1 (6 bases). CDR3 length: 16 residues. Germline V CDR1 and CDR2: LNHDA, SQIVND (reference sequence). The V gene lost 7 bases and the J gene lost 5 bases, with 20 bases spanning the gap. CDR3 bases: TGTGCCAGTACTTCGACGCGAGGGGGACGTACCGGGGAGCTGTTTTTT. Translating it yields CASTSTRGGRTGELFF.

The chain uses TRBV6-6 and TRBJ1-4, with D possibly matching TRBD1 (5 bases). CDR1 MNHNY and CDR2 SVGAGI come from the germline V gene (reference sequence). The germline V and J ends were trimmed by 0 bases and 4 bases, with 9 bases remaining between them. The CDR3 runs 15 residues. CDR3: CASSYSMGLNEKLFF. Here the CDR3 DNA reads TGTGCCAGCAGTTACTCGATGGGGCTTAATGAAAAACTGTTTTTT.

This chain joins TRBV6-2 or TRBV6-3 and TRBJ2-7; 7 positions match TRBD1. The CDR3 covers 15 residues. Looked up from germline, CDR1 is MNHEY and CDR2 is SVGEGT. The V and J ends lost 6 bases and 6 bases, in that order; junction bases with no gene match: 14. CDR3 sequence (DNA): TGTGCCAGCAGCCGGATCCGACAGGGTGGTCCCGAGCAGTACTTC. Residues: CASSRIRQGGPEQYF.

The rearrangement joins TRBV7-8 to TRBJ2-1; TRBD1 matches 9 bases. Looked up from germline, CDR1 is SGHVS and CDR2 is FQNEAQ. Trimming cost V 1 base and J 2 bases; bases outside gene matches: 3. The CDR3 runs to 16 residues. The CDR3 is CASSLDGTGPYNEQFF. CDR3 DNA: TGTGCCAGCAGCTTAGATGGGACAGGGCCCTACAATGAGCAGTTCTTC.

This chain connects TRBV12-5 to TRBJ2-3, with 10 bases that match TRBD2. CDR3 length: 17 residues. The V gene end was trimmed by 6 bases and the J gene end by 6 bases; junction bases not matched to a gene: 15. Germline CDR1 is LGHNT and CDR2 is FRNRAP. DNA for the CDR3: TGTGCTAGTGGCCTGCCCCCCATAGCGGGGGGAGGGGATACGCAGTATTTT. This sequence encodes CASGLPPIAGGGDTQYF.

This chain connects TRBV7-9 to TRBJ2-7; D may be TRBD1 (5 bases). The V end lost 5 bases, the J end lost 2 bases, and 13 bases lay between the germline ends. Germline CDR1 SEHNR, CDR2 FQNEAQ (reference sequence). The CDR3 is 14 residues long. CDR3 in amino acids: CASSGARPPYEQYF. CDR3 sequence (DNA): TGTGCCAGCAGCGGGGCTAGACCTCCCTACGAGCAGTACTTC.

Only one count was recorded for this clone. The V gene is TRBV2, the J gene TRBJ1-4; D perhaps matches TRBD1 (5 bases). Germline CDR1 reads SNHLY; CDR2 reads FYNNEI. Trimming shortened V by 5 bases and J by 2 bases, and 9 bases separated the two germline ends. This CDR3 is 14 amino acids long. This CDR3 is CASSLGGTNEKLFF. The CDR3 DNA follows: TGTGCCAGCAGTCTCGGGGGGACTAATGAAAAACTGTTTTTT.

J is TRBJ1-4 and V is TRBV28, with a tentative D call TRBD1 (6 bases). The CDR3 is 12 residues long. V lost 3 bases and J 11 bases, leaving 10 bases between the germline ends. CDR1 MDHEN and CDR2 SYDVKM come from the germline V gene. Here the CDR3 DNA reads TGTGCCAGCAGTTTCGACAGGCTCAAACTGTTTTTT. Protein product: CASSFDRLKLFF.

The chain has TRBV5-4 and TRBJ1-3, with 7 bases matching TRBD1. Trimming cost V 4 bases and J 3 bases; bases outside gene matches: 10. The CDR3 has 16 residues. Germline CDR1 is SGHNT and CDR2 is YYREEE (reference sequence). The CDR3 nucleotides are TGTGCCAGCAGCCCAGGGGGACCAGAAGGTGGAAACACCATATATTTT. It yields the protein CASSPGGPEGGNTIYF.

The chain couples TRBV7-2 to TRBJ1-2, with 8 positions matching TRBD1. The germline gives CDR1 SGHTA, CDR2 FQGNSA. After removal of 3 bases from V and 6 bases from J, the junction contained 9 bases not matched to a gene. There are 15 residues in the CDR3. As DNA, the CDR3 is TGTGCCAGCAGCTTGGGTCCGGGACAGGCCCATGGCTACACCTTC. This encodes CASSLGPGQAHGYTF.

In DNA, the CDR3 is TGTGCCAGCAGTTACCTGCAGGGCGATTCACCCCTCCACTTT. Translation gives CASSYLQGDSPLHF. The V and J genes are TRBV6-6 and TRBJ1-6, with D perhaps TRBD1 (5 bases). The CDR3 totals 14 residues. Germline-derived CDR1 and CDR2 are MNHNY and SVGAGI (reference sequence). V was clipped by 2 bases and J by 8 bases, with 10 bases between them.

The chain combines TRBV7-6 with TRBJ1-2, with D possibly matching TRBD1 (6 bases). This CDR3 contains 13 residues. CDR1 is SGHVS, CDR2 FNYEAQ, per germline. The germline V and J ends were trimmed by 4 bases and 7 bases, with 13 bases remaining between them. The CDR3 DNA reads TGTGCCAGCAGCTCGGACAGCTTCACTGGCTACACCTTC. Its protein product is CASSSDSFTGYTF.

The rearrangement links TRBV25-1 to TRBJ2-5; 8 positions agree with TRBD1. V shed 4 bases, J shed 7 bases, and the junction held 8 bases outside the gene matches. This CDR3 spans 14 amino acids. Germline values: CDR1 MGHDK, CDR2 SYGVNS. This CDR3 is CASSAWTGSGTQYF. The CDR3 DNA sequence: TGTGCCAGCAGTGCGTGGACAGGGTCGGGGACCCAGTACTTC.

This clone was seen a single time. The rearrangement uses TRBV13 and TRBJ2-7, with 9 bases fitting TRBD2. CDR1 is PRHDT, CDR2 FYEKMQ, per germline (reference sequence). V shed 5 bases, J shed 4 bases, and the junction held 6 bases outside the gene matches. The CDR3 sequence is 14 residues long. The CDR3 DNA sequence: TGTGCCAGCAGCGTGGGACTAGCTGGGTACGAGCAGTACTTC. This translates into CASSVGLAGYEQYF. The whole variable domain, remainder taken from reference TRBV13 and TRBJ2-7, is AAGVIQSPRHLIKEKRETATLKCYPIPRHDTVYWYQQGPGQDPQFLISFYEKMQSDKGSIPDRFSAQQFSDYHSELNMSSLELGDSALYFCASSVGLAGYEQYFGPGTRLTVT.

The V call is TRBV5-6, the J call TRBJ2-3; 8 nucleotides match TRBD2. This CDR3 has 17 residues. Looked up from germline, CDR1 is SGHDT and CDR2 is YYEEEE. The V segment lost 1 base and the J segment 5 bases; nucleotides outside the gene matches: 12. Written as DNA, the CDR3 is TGTGCCAGCAGCTTGTTTTTAGCGGGGCTAGGTGAAGATACGCAGTATTTT. It yields the protein CASSLFLAGLGEDTQYF. Full variable domain (rest looked up from reference TRBV5-6 and TRBJ2-3): DAGVTQSPTHLIKTRGQQVTLRCSPKSGHDTVSWYQQALGQGPQFIFQYYEEEERQRGNFPDRFSGHQFPNYSSELNVNALLLGDSALYLCASSLFLAGLGEDTQYFGPGTRLTVL.

This chain uses TRBV7-9 with TRBJ1-2, with D maybe TRBD1 (6 bases). Trimming cost V 0 bases and J 3 bases, with 11 bases left between them. Germline V lookup: CDR1 SEHNR, CDR2 FQNEAQ (reference sequence). The CDR3 runs to 15 residues. The CDR3 loop is CASSLAGTNDYGYTF. CDR3 nucleotides: TGTGCCAGCAGCTTAGCGGGGACAAATGACTATGGCTACACCTTC. The entire variable domain, with the rest obtained from reference TRBV7-9 and TRBJ1-2, is as follows: DTGVSQNPRHKITKRGQNVTFRCDPISEHNRLYWYRQTLGQGPEFLTYFQNEAQLEKSRLLSDRFSAERPKGSFSTLEIQRTEQGDSAMYLCASSLAGTNDYGYTFGSGTRLTVV.